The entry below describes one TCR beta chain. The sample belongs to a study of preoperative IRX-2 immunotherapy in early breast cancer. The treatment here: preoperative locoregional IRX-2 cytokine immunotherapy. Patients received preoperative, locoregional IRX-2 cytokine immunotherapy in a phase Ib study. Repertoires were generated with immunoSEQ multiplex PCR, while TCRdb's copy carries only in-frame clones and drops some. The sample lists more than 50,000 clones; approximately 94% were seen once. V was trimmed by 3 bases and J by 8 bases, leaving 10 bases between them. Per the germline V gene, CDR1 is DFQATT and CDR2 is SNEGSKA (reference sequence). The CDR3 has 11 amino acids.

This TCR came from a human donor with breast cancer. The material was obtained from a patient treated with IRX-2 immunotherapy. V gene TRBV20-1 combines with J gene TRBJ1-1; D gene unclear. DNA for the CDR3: TGCAGTGCTAGTATGGCCGCCGAAGCTTTCTTT. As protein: CSASMAAEAFF.